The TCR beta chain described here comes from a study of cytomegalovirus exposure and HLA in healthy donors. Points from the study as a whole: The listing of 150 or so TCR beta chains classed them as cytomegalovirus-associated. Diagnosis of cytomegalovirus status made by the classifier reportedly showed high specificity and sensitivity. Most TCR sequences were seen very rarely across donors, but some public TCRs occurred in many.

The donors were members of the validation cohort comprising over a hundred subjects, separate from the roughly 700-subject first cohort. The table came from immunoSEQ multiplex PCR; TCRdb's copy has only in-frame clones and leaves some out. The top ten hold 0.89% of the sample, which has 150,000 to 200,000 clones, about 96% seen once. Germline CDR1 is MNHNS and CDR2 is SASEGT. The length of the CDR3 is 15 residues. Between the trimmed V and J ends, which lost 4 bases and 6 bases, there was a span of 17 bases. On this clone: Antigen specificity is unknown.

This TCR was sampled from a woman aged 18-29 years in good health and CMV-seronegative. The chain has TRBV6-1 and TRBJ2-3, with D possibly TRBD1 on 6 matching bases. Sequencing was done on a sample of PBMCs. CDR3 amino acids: CASSVRTGLGDTQYF. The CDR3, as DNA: TGTGCCAGCAGTGTGCGAACAGGGTTGGGGGATACGCAGTATTTT.